Described below is a single TCR beta chain sequence and its context. The data derive from a study of blood T cell repertoires in COVID-19. About the study: Sample material is recorded as cDNA or gDNA derived from T cells, B-cell-depleted T cells, or PBMCs.

Using immunoSEQ multiplex PCR, the repertoire was profiled, and TCRdb retains in-frame clones only, with some absent. The top ten hold 1.5% to 2% of the sample, which has about 480,000 clones, 88% seen once. Residents of about 25 US areas, aged about 18 to 89 years, made up the participants. Membership in each cohort depended on participant-reported clinical history. Each recovered donor of Cohort 3 presented with two negative PCRs, clearance, or symptom resolution. CDR1 is MNHEY, CDR2 SMNVEV, per germline (reference sequence). V was trimmed by 5 bases and J by 1 base, leaving 14 bases between them. The CDR3 sequence is 15 residues long.

This TCR was sampled from a woman in her forties who had recovered from COVID-19. The V and J genes are TRBV27 and TRBJ1-1; D is undetermined. Sequenced sample: PBMCs or T cells enriched from blood (not recorded which). DNA for the CDR3: TGTGCCAGCAGTCCCGCGGGCGGTCAGAACACTGAAGCTTTCTTT. Residues: CASSPAGGQNTEAFF.